Described below is a single TCR beta chain sequence and its context. Its matching antigen is unknown. Germline lookup yields CDR1 SGDLS and CDR2 YYNGEE. V was trimmed by 0 bases and J by 3 bases, leaving 13 bases between them. The length of the CDR3 is 15 residues. Vbeta (60) and Jbeta (13) primers were used in the PCR. The table came from immunoSEQ multiplex PCR; TCRdb's copy has only in-frame clones and leaves some out. The table includes under 200,000 clones, roughly 70% detected once. The data originate from a study of cytomegalovirus exposure and HLA in healthy donors. Study findings and constraints: According to a later analysis, donors in an Asian-associated ancestry cluster reportedly had fewer N-insertions than the roughly 670-donor mean. In a later analysis, V- and J-gene trimming of beta chains associated with a DCLRE1C missense variant, replicated independently. The majority of TCR sequences were rare, yet some public TCRs appeared in many donors.

This TCR was recovered from a woman aged 25 to 39 in good health and CMV-seronegative. Sequences were obtained from PBMCs. This chain links TRBV9 with TRBJ2-7, with D perhaps TRBD2 (5 bases). DNA of the CDR3: TGTGCCAGCAGCGTAGAACTCAGCGGTTTCTACGAGCAGTACTTC. It specifies CASSVELSGFYEQYF.